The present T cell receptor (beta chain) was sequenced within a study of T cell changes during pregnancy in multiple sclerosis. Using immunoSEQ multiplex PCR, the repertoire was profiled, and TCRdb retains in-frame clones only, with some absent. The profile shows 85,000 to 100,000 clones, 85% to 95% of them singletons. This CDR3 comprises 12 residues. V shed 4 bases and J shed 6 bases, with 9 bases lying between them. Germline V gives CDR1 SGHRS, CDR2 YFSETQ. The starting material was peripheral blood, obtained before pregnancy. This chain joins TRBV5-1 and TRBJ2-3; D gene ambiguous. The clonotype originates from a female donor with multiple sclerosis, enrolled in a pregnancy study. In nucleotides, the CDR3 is TGCGCCAGCAGCCGTCTAGGCGATACGCAGTATTTT. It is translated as CASSRLGDTQYF.